The rows below give T cell receptor beta chains drawn from one sample of a study of cytomegalovirus exposure and HLA in healthy donors. Clones were read by immunoSEQ multiplex PCR, and TCRdb kept only the in-frame ones, dropping some. The sample holds around 130,000 clones, roughly 79% seen once. The sequenced sample consisted of PBMCs. These receptors originate from a woman under 30 in good health and CMV-seronegative. The CDR3 runs from the conserved cysteine through the conserved F or W. Fields, in order: J gene, clone size, D gene, V gene, CDR3 protein, CDR3 DNA. A D gene is named only where the DNA matches it firmly. Size is stated for part of the rows, as once, few or many counts, or as a class when the clone is expanded.

TRBJ2-2 | NA | NA | TRBV7-9 | CASSPTVNTGELFF | TGTGCCAGCAGTCCAACAGTGAACACCGGGGAGCTGTTTTTT
TRBJ1-5 | NA | NA | TRBV6-5 | CASSFGRGNQPQHF | TGTGCCAGCAGTTTTGGACGGGGAAATCAGCCCCAGCATTTT
TRBJ1-1 | NA | NA | TRBV7-9 | CASSSLGEGTEAFF | TGTGCCAGCAGCTCCCTGGGGGAGGGAACTGAAGCTTTCTTT
TRBJ2-7 | NA | NA | TRBV18 | CASSPSTPTYEQYF | TGTGCCAGCTCACCGTCTACTCCGACCTACGAGCAGTACTTC
TRBJ2-1 | NA | TRBD2 | TRBV5-1 | CASSLVGLASYNEQFF | TGCGCCAGCAGCTTGGTAGGACTAGCGTCGTACAATGAGCAGTTCTTC
TRBJ2-2 | NA | TRBD1 | TRBV27 | CASSSPGQGLSGELFF | TGTGCCAGCAGTTCACCGGGACAGGGGTTGAGCGGGGAGCTGTTTTTT
TRBJ1-4 | few | NA | TRBV30 | CAWSGDRGKLFF | TGTGCCTGGAGTGGAGATCGAGGAAAACTGTTTTTT
TRBJ1-1 | NA | NA | TRBV18 | CASSPQGGFTEAFF | TGTGCCAGCTCACCACAGGGAGGGTTCACTGAAGCTTTCTTT
TRBJ2-2 | NA | TRBD1 | TRBV6-5 | CASSPDRGGTGELFF | TGTGCCAGCAGCCCGGACAGGGGAGGCACCGGGGAGCTGTTTTTT
TRBJ1-1 | NA | TRBD1 | TRBV6-5 | CASKPGGDTEAFF | TGTGCCAGCAAGCCAGGGGGTGATACTGAAGCTTTCTTT
TRBJ1-1 | NA | TRBD1 | TRBV25-1 | CASRGDRASTEAFF | TGTGCCAGCAGGGGGGACAGGGCTAGCACTGAAGCTTTCTTT
TRBJ2-5 | NA | NA | TRBV4-1 | CASSQDWGRETQYF | TGCGCCAGCAGCCAAGATTGGGGGAGGGAGACCCAGTACTTC
TRBJ2-1 | NA | NA | TRBV10-1 | CASSSQVSNEQFF | TGCGCCAGCTCTTCTCAGGTATCGAATGAGCAGTTCTTC
TRBJ2-6 | NA | NA | TRBV5-4 | CASSLPRDGTGANVLTF | TGTGCCAGCAGCTTACCCCGGGATGGTACTGGGGCCAACGTCCTGACTTTC
TRBJ2-2 | few | NA | TRBV19 | CASSRELPNTGELFF | TGTGCCAGTAGTCGAGAGTTGCCGAACACCGGGGAGCTGTTTTTT
TRBJ1-1 | NA | NA | TRBV7-8 | CASSLNRVTEAFF | TGTGCCAGCAGCTTAAACAGGGTTACTGAAGCTTTCTTT
TRBJ2-3 | few | TRBD2 | TRBV18 | CASSPVLAGAGDTQYF | TGTGCCAGCTCACCAGTCCTAGCGGGAGCGGGGGATACGCAGTATTTT
TRBJ2-5 | NA | TRBD2 | TRBV4-1 | CASSQGSGRGAQYF | TGCGCCAGCAGCCAGGGGAGCGGGAGGGGGGCCCAGTACTTC
TRBJ2-3 | NA | TRBD1 | TRBV15 | CATSVDGTETDTQYF | TGTGCCACCAGCGTCGACGGGACAGAGACAGATACGCAGTATTTT
TRBJ1-1 | NA | NA | TRBV18 | CASTGLSRGNTEAFF | TGTGCCAGCACTGGCCTCTCAAGGGGGAACACTGAAGCTTTCTTT
TRBJ1-1 | few | TRBD1 | TRBV6-1 | CASSGQVNTEAFF | TGTGCCAGCAGCGGACAGGTGAACACTGAAGCTTTCTTT
TRBJ1-2 | NA | NA | TRBV9 | CASSVGTANYGYTF | TGTGCCAGCAGCGTAGGGACAGCTAACTATGGCTACACCTTC
TRBJ2-3 | NA | TRBD1 | TRBV12-5 | CASGLILWGQGDTDTQYF | TGTGCTAGTGGTTTGATCCTCTGGGGGCAGGGGGACACAGATACGCAGTATTTT
TRBJ2-5 | NA | TRBD2 | TRBV29-1 | CSVEGGREEQETQYF | TGCAGCGTTGAAGGCGGGAGGGAAGAACAAGAGACCCAGTACTTC
TRBJ2-1 | once | NA | TRBV5-4 | CASSLDGGDLTYNEQFF | TGTGCCAGCAGCTTGGATGGAGGGGACCTCACCTACAATGAGCAGTTCTTC
TRBJ1-2 | NA | NA | TRBV19 | CASSMAPIYGYTF | TGTGCCAGTAGTATGGCACCCATCTATGGCTACACCTTC
TRBJ2-2 | NA | NA | TRBV19 | CASSIRLGGAAGELFF | TGTGCCAGTAGTATAAGACTAGGAGGGGCCGCCGGGGAGCTGTTTTTT
TRBJ1-1 | NA | NA | TRBV19 | CASQGGFRGVGNTEAFF | TGTGCCAGTCAAGGCGGTTTCAGGGGCGTGGGGAACACTGAAGCTTTCTTT
TRBJ2-2 | NA | TRBD2 | TRBV6-5 | CASSPGRARLFF | TGTGCCAGCAGTCCAGGGAGGGCCAGGCTGTTTTTT
TRBJ2-5 | NA | NA | TRBV27 | CASSDLGAQYF | TGTGCCAGCAGTGACCTCGGGGCCCAGTACTTC
TRBJ2-5 | NA | NA | TRBV9 | CASSVVSSETQYF | TGTGCCAGCAGCGTAGTGTCATCCGAGACCCAGTACTTC
TRBJ2-7 | NA | NA | TRBV5-4 | CASSLRGPSSYEQYF | TGTGCCAGCAGCTTGCGTGGCCCCTCTTCCTACGAGCAGTACTTC
TRBJ1-3 | once | NA | TRBV19 | CASTRSSGNTIYF | TGTGCCAGTACAAGGAGCTCTGGAAACACCATATATTTT
TRBJ1-2 | NA | NA | TRBV4-1 | CASSLLGGGAGYTF | TGCGCCAGCAGCTTACTAGGCGGAGGGGCAGGCTACACCTTC
TRBJ2-7 | NA | TRBD2 | TRBV27 | CASSPWTSGKNEQYF | TGTGCCAGCAGTCCCTGGACTAGCGGGAAGAACGAGCAGTACTTC
TRBJ2-1 | NA | TRBD2 | TRBV15 | CATSPRSSGIAGNEQFF | TGTGCCACCAGCCCTCGGAGTAGCGGGATCGCGGGGAATGAGCAGTTCTTC
TRBJ2-7 | NA | TRBD1 | TRBV29-1 | CSVDPMTGTAETYEQYF | TGCAGCGTTGATCCGATGACCGGGACAGCAGAGACCTACGAGCAGTACTTC
TRBJ1-3 | NA | TRBD1 | TRBV7-8 | CASSLRQGGGNTIYF | TGTGCCAGCAGCTTACGACAGGGGGGGGGAAACACCATATATTTT
TRBJ2-2 | NA | TRBD1 | TRBV13 | CASSLLQGLNAGELFF | TGTGCCAGCAGCTTGTTACAGGGGCTGAATGCCGGGGAGCTGTTTTTT
TRBJ1-3 | NA | NA | TRBV5-4 | CASSPLGPGDSGNTIYF | TGTGCCAGCAGCCCCCTAGGGCCAGGGGACTCTGGAAACACCATATATTTT
TRBJ2-7 | NA | NA | TRBV5-1 | CASSLAQGHLYEQYF | TGCGCCAGCAGCTTGGCACAGGGTCACCTCTACGAGCAGTACTTC
TRBJ2-1 | NA | TRBD2 | TRBV6-6 | CASSRTSGEQFF | TGTGCCAGCAGTAGAACTAGCGGCGAGCAGTTCTTC